One and the same sample provided the 12 T cell receptor beta chains below, sequenced in a study of cytomegalovirus exposure and HLA in healthy donors. The study ran its PCR with 60 Vbeta and 13 Jbeta primers. Some clones are missing from TCRdb's copy, which holds only in-frame ones; the method was immunoSEQ multiplex PCR. Here the sample spans about 89,000 clones, around 71% being singletons. The sample was PBMCs. The receptor set was obtained from a young man in good health and CMV-seronegative.

The chain recombines TRBV28 with TRBJ1-1; 11 nucleotides agree with TRBD1. After removal of 5 bases from V and 6 bases from J, the junction contained 8 bases not matched to a gene. Germline loops: CDR1 MDHEN, CDR2 SYDVKM. The CDR3 is 15 residues long. This CDR3 is CASSRYGQGAAEAFF. The CDR3 nucleotides read TGTGCCAGCAGTCGGTACGGACAGGGGGCCGCTGAAGCTTTCTTT. The full variable domain, in which reference TRBV28 and TRBJ1-1 provide the parts outside the CDR3, is DVKVTQSSRYLVKRTGEKVFLECVQDMDHENMFWYRQDPGLGLRLIYFSYDVKMKEKGDIPEGYSVSREKKERFSLILESASTNQTSMYLCASSRYGQGAAEAFFGQGTRLTVV.

This sequence joins TRBV13 and TRBJ1-2, with 7 bases aligning to TRBD1. In germline, CDR1 is PRHDT, CDR2 FYEKMQ (reference sequence). The V gene end was trimmed by 4 bases and the J gene end by 6 bases; junction bases not matched to a gene: 11. The CDR3 loop spans 15 amino acids. The CDR3 region has the DNA TGTGCCAGCAGCTCACGGACAGGAAGGGAGGATGGCTACACCTTC. Encoded protein: CASSSRTGREDGYTF.

The rearrangement uses TRBV5-4 and TRBJ1-1; 9 nucleotides line up with TRBD1. Germline values: CDR1 SGHNT, CDR2 YYREEE (reference sequence). The CDR3 contains 16 residues. V shed 4 bases, J shed 5 bases, and the junction held 12 bases outside the gene matches. Here the CDR3 reads CASSKPGQGANTEAFF. Written as DNA, the CDR3 is TGTGCCAGCAGCAAACCGGGACAGGGAGCAAATACTGAAGCTTTCTTT.

V gene TRBV10-3 combines with J gene TRBJ1-2; 8 nucleotides agree with TRBD1. Germline CDR1 and CDR2: ENHRY and SYGVKD. V lost 6 bases and J lost 4; bases outside the gene matches: 1. The CDR3 runs to 12 residues. This CDR3 reads CAISGTGYGYTF. CDR3 nucleotides: TGTGCCATCAGCGGGACAGGCTATGGCTACACCTTC.

In the case of this clone: An end of the junction does not agree with germline; a read error may underlie this. The chain employs TRBV4-3 and TRBJ2-7; 8 bases agree with TRBD1. In germline, CDR1 is LGHNA, CDR2 YSLEER. The CDR3 is 15 residues long. CDR3 in DNA: TGCTCCAGCAGCCACTCCGGGACAGGCTCCTACGAGCAGTACTTC. This sequence encodes CSSSHSGTGSYEQYF.

The chain recombines TRBV9 with TRBJ1-1; D not certain. The CDR3 is 14 residues long. The ends were cut back, 4 bases at V and 1 base at J, with 11 bases in the middle. Germline CDR1 and CDR2: SGDLS and YYNGEE. CDR3 loop: CASSSEPQNTEAFF. The CDR3 nucleotides read TGTGCCAGCAGCTCTGAGCCCCAGAACACTGAAGCTTTCTTT.

The V call is TRBV4-1, the J call TRBJ1-1; D is ambiguous. V was pared by 4 bases and J by 0 bases, with 12 bases between. The CDR3 covers 15 residues. The V gene's germline CDR1 is MGHRA and CDR2 YSYEKL. Here the CDR3 DNA reads TGCGCCAGCAGCCCCCGGGAAGGGATGAACACTGAAGCTTTCTTT. It encodes CASSPREGMNTEAFF.

This clone has more than one count but fewer than ten. The chain joins TRBV6-5 to TRBJ1-1; unclear D gene. Germline lookup yields CDR1 MNHEY and CDR2 SVGAGI. The V end lost 2 bases, the J end lost 6 bases, and 10 bases lay between the germline ends. The CDR3 loop spans 13 amino acids. CDR3 sequence (DNA): TGTGCCAGCAGTTACCGACACATCGCTGAAGCTTTCTTT. This gives the protein CASSYRHIAEAFF.

This rearrangement joins TRBV7-2 to TRBJ2-3, with 10 bases matching TRBD2. The CDR3 totals 14 residues. Trimming removed 4 bases from V and 4 bases from J; junction bases left unmatched: 2. Germline CDR1 and CDR2: SGHTA and FQGNSA. DNA of the CDR3: TGTGCCAGCAGCTCCGGACTAGCGGCAGATACGCAGTATTTT. Amino acids: CASSSGLAADTQYF. The whole variable domain, filled in from reference TRBV7-2 and TRBJ2-3, reads GAGVSQSPSNKVTEKGKDVELRCDPISGHTALYWYRQSLGQGLEFLIYFQGNSAPDKSGLPSDRFSAERTGGSVSTLTIQRTQQEDSAVYLCASSSGLAADTQYFGPGTRLTVL.

The chain uses TRBV7-2 and TRBJ2-7; the D gene is possibly TRBD2 (5 bases). The CDR3 is 14 residues long. V shed 2 bases and J shed 3 bases, with 11 bases lying between them. Germline lookup yields CDR1 SGHTA and CDR2 FQGNSA. CDR3 DNA sequence: TGTGCCAGCAGCTTAAGCGGCAGCCTCTACGAGCAGTACTTC. Its translation: CASSLSGSLYEQYF. The full variable domain, in which reference TRBV7-2 and TRBJ2-7 provide the parts outside the CDR3, is GAGVSQSPSNKVTEKGKDVELRCDPISGHTALYWYRQSLGQGLEFLIYFQGNSAPDKSGLPSDRFSAERTGGSVSTLTIQRTQQEDSAVYLCASSLSGSLYEQYFGPGTRLTVT.

The gene calls are TRBV5-1 and TRBJ1-3, with D uncertain. The CDR3 covers 16 residues. V was cut by 7 bases and J by 0 bases, with 17 bases left in between. Germline assignment: CDR1 SGHRS and CDR2 YFSETQ. In DNA, the CDR3 is TGCGCCAGCGCGGACGGACTACCTCGCTCTGGAAACACCATATATTTT. Protein sequence: CASADGLPRSGNTIYF.

The rearrangement uses TRBV28 and TRBJ1-1; unclear D gene. CDR1 and CDR2 from the germline V gene are MDHEN and SYDVKM. V gave up 3 bases and J gave up 5 bases, with 10 bases separating them. The CDR3 consists of 13 residues. In DNA, the CDR3 is TGTGCCAGCAGTTTGGGAAGGGAGACTGAAGCTTTCTTT. This encodes CASSLGRETEAFF.